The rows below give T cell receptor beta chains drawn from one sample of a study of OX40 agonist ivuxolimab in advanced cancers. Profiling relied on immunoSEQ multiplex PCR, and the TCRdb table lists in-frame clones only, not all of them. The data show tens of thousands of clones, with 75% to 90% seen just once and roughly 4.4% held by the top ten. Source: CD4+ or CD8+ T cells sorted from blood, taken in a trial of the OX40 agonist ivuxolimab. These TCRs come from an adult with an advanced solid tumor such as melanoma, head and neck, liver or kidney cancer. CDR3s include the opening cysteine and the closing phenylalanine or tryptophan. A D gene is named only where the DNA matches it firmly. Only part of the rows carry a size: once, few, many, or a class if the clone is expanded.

TGTGCCTGGAAATGGAGGGGGCCCGGGAACTATGGCTACACCTTC	CAWKWRGPGNYGYTF	-	TRBV30	TRBJ1-2	TRBD1
TGTGCCAGCAGCCAAGGAGTTGTAGGCGACAGGGAAGTTTTTGGGCAGCCCCAGCATTTT	CASSQGVVGDREVFGQPQHF	-	TRBV14	TRBJ1-5	TRBD1
TGCGCCAGCAGCTCTCAGGGGGCTGGTGAGACCCAGTACTTC	CASSSQGAGETQYF	-	TRBV5-1	TRBJ2-5	TRBD1
TGTGCCAGCAGCTTAAGCCCCAGGGGAAATAATTCACCCCTCCACTTT	CASSLSPRGNNSPLHF	-	TRBV7-3	TRBJ1-6	-
TGTGCCAGTAACTCCGGGACCGCGGTTGCGCAGTATTTT	CASNSGTAVAQYF	-	TRBV19	TRBJ2-3	-
TGTGCCAGCAGCGTAGGATCGGGGGAGGGGAAGAGAACTGAAGCTTTCTTT	CASSVGSGEGKRTEAFF	-	TRBV9	TRBJ1-1	-
TGTGCCAGCTCCCGACAGCGGGGGGGCACAGATACGCAGTATTTT	CASSRQRGGTDTQYF	-	TRBV18	TRBJ2-3	TRBD2
TGTGCCAGCAGTACGGGGGCCAATCAGCCCCAGCATTTT	CASSTGANQPQHF	-	TRBV28	TRBJ1-5	-
TGTGCCAGCGGTCCTGCAGGGGGCGATGAGACCCAGTACTTC	CASGPAGGDETQYF	-	TRBV6-1	TRBJ2-5	TRBD1
TGCGCCAGCAGTGTGAGACAGGGGGCGGCTGAAGCTTTCTTT	CASSVRQGAAEAFF	-	TRBV6-1	TRBJ1-1	TRBD1
TGTGCCAGTACGCTAGGGCAGGGGGTTGATTCACCCCTCCACTTT	CASTLGQGVDSPLHF	-	TRBV19	TRBJ1-6	TRBD1
TGTGCCAGCAGCTCTAGGGCGGGACTAGCGGACACAGATACGCAGTATTTT	CASSSRAGLADTDTQYF	-	TRBV11-2	TRBJ2-3	TRBD2
TGTGCCAGCAGGACTGGACAGGGGCGGACCTACGAGCAGTACTTC	CASRTGQGRTYEQYF	-	TRBV6-5	TRBJ2-7	TRBD1
TGTGCCAGCAGTTTAAGCGGTGGGAGCACGGGGACCCAGTACTTC	CASSLSGGSTGTQYF	-	TRBV28	TRBJ2-5	-
TGCGCCAGCAGCTCCGGGACTAGCGGTTACAATGAGCAGTTCTTC	CASSSGTSGYNEQFF	-	TRBV5-1	TRBJ2-1	TRBD2
TGTGCCAGCAGCGTAGGGGTAGGACAGGATGCCTACGAGCAGTACTTC	CASSVGVGQDAYEQYF	-	TRBV9	TRBJ2-7	TRBD1
TGCAGCGTTGAGCGGGTGGAGACCCAGTACTTC	CSVERVETQYF	-	TRBV29-1	TRBJ2-5	-
TGTGCCAGCAGTTACTCGGGTGGGTCGAATGAGCAGTTCTTC	CASSYSGGSNEQFF	-	TRBV6-5	TRBJ2-1	-
TGTGCCAGCCGACTTACCCTAGCTAGCACAGATACGCAGTATTTT	CASRLTLASTDTQYF	-	TRBV5-5	TRBJ2-3	-
TGCAGCGTATCCCGCCCGGGCGACACTGAAGCTTTCTTT	CSVSRPGDTEAFF	-	TRBV29-1	TRBJ1-1	-
TGTGCCAGCACCCTAAGGAGGGGTGAAAAACTGTTTTTT	CASTLRRGEKLFF	-	TRBV28	TRBJ1-4	-
TGTGCCAGCAGCGATCAGACAACCGGGACAGGGAACTATGGCTACACCTTC	CASSDQTTGTGNYGYTF	-	TRBV9	TRBJ1-2	TRBD1
TGTGCCAGCAGTTCCGGCAGCAATAGCAATCAGCCCCAGCATTTT	CASSSGSNSNQPQHF	-	TRBV28	TRBJ1-5	-
TGTGCCAGCAGTGCGCTAGCGGGGCGCACAGATACGCAGTATTTT	CASSALAGRTDTQYF	-	TRBV2	TRBJ2-3	TRBD2
TGCGCCAGCAGCTCCGGGACAGCCAGCGTCAACTACGAGCAGTACTTC	CASSSGTASVNYEQYF	-	TRBV5-1	TRBJ2-7	TRBD1
TGTGCCAGCAGTTACGATTACAGGGGGGGTCAGCCCCAGCATTTT	CASSYDYRGGQPQHF	medium-sized	TRBV6-5	TRBJ1-5	TRBD1
TGCGCCAGCAGCCAGATAGGACGACAGGCGGCGAAATACGAGCAGTACTTC	CASSQIGRQAAKYEQYF	-	TRBV4-1	TRBJ2-7	-
TGTGCCAGCAGCCTTGGGGGCGGGTCCTACAATGAGCAGTTCTTC	CASSLGGGSYNEQFF	-	TRBV5-4	TRBJ2-1	-
TGTGCCAGCAGCCTTAGCGGGGGGCCCACCGGGGAGCTGTTTTTT	CASSLSGGPTGELFF	-	TRBV11-2	TRBJ2-2	TRBD2
TGTGCCAGCTCACCTGGCGGTAGGGGCAATGAGCAGTTCTTC	CASSPGGRGNEQFF	-	TRBV18	TRBJ2-1	-
TGTGCCAGCTCAGGACAGGGTGGCTACACCTTC	CASSGQGGYTF	-	TRBV18	TRBJ1-2	TRBD1
TGTGCCAGCAGCCGACCGACTAGCGGGGCTATCTACGAGCAGTACTTC	CASSRPTSGAIYEQYF	-	TRBV7-9	TRBJ2-7	TRBD2
TGTGCCAGCAGCCAAAACAGCCCTAACTATGGCTACACCTTC	CASSQNSPNYGYTF	-	TRBV14	TRBJ1-2	-
TGTGCCAGCAGTTACTCCCGCGGCGGGAACACTGAAGCTTTCTTT	CASSYSRGGNTEAFF	-	TRBV6-5	TRBJ1-1	-
TGCGCCAGCAGCTCGACTAGCACAGATACGCAGTATTTT	CASSSTSTDTQYF	few	TRBV5-1	TRBJ2-3	-
TGTGCCAGCAGCTTAGGGTCGGGGGTCACAGATACGCAGTATTTT	CASSLGSGVTDTQYF	-	TRBV11-1	TRBJ2-3	-
TGTGCCAGCAGCCCCTCCCTGACACCCCCGGTGGGGGAGCAGTACTTC	CASSPSLTPPVGEQYF	-	TRBV7-9	TRBJ2-7	-
TGTGCCAGCAGCTTAGGGTGGACAGGGGGGGATGAAGCTTTCTTT	CASSLGWTGGDEAFF	-	TRBV7-8	TRBJ1-1	TRBD1
TGTGCCAGCAGCGCAGGGACGGGGGGCAATCAGCCCCAGCATTTT	CASSAGTGGNQPQHF	-	TRBV2	TRBJ1-5	-
TGTGCCAGCAGCTTGATGACCGCGTCGCAGTATTTT	CASSLMTASQYF	-	TRBV5-6	TRBJ2-3	-
TGTGCCAGCAGCTTGGCCATATTGGCCAATGGGCCCCAGCATTTT	CASSLAILANGPQHF	-	TRBV5-5	TRBJ1-5	-
TGTGCCACAGCGGGACAGGGGGTTGGGGAAAAACTGTTTTTT	CATAGQGVGEKLFF	-	TRBV2	TRBJ1-4	TRBD1
TGCAGCGAGGACAGGGGAAATGGTGGGGCCAACGTCCTGACTTTC	CSEDRGNGGANVLTF	-	TRBV29-1	TRBJ2-6	TRBD1
TGTGCCTGGGGCCCACAGGGATTTCTTAACTATGGCTACACCTTC	CAWGPQGFLNYGYTF	-	TRBV30	TRBJ1-2	-
TGTGCCAGCAGCAACGGGAGCGGGAGACACGAGCAGTACTTC	CASSNGSGRHEQYF	-	TRBV21-1	TRBJ2-7	-
TGTGCCAGCAGCCCCAGGGAGTCGAATCAGCCCCAGCATTTT	CASSPRESNQPQHF	-	TRBV5-5	TRBJ1-5	-
TGCGCCAGCAGCTTGGGGCAGTTGGGGGCCCATGGCTACACCTTC	CASSLGQLGAHGYTF	-	TRBV5-1	TRBJ1-2	-
TGTGCCAGTAGACCGGGACAGGATAATCAGCCCCAGCATTTT	CASRPGQDNQPQHF	few	TRBV19	TRBJ1-5	TRBD1
TGTGCCAGCAGCCCCGAAGGGCGAGGTGGAAACTATGGCTACACCTTC	CASSPEGRGGNYGYTF	few	TRBV11-3	TRBJ1-2	-